The TCR beta chain under discussion was sequenced for a study of CD8+ T cells in alopecia areata. In each case, RNA was isolated and then reverse transcribed into cDNA as the sequencing template. Data came from immunoSEQ multiplex PCR; TCRdb stores just in-frame clones and leaves some out. The sample lists some 180,000 clones, 50% to 70% occurring once. Lesional scalp punch biopsies and peripheral blood were collected from alopecia areata patients. Material: CD4+ T cells sorted from blood, obtained at week 0. This receptor was identified in a human donor with alopecia areata.

The CDR3 here is CSTIPGGGEAFF. The CDR3 DNA reads as TGCAGCACCATCCCCGGGGGGGGTGAAGCTTTCTTT. This chain uses TRBV29-1 with TRBJ1-1; possibly TRBD1 for D (5 bases). The CDR3 is made up of 12 amino acids. V lost 8 bases and J lost 7, with 17 bases in between. Germline V gene sequence: CDR1 SQVTM, CDR2 ANQGSEA.